This T cell receptor (beta chain) was profiled in a study of siplizumab effects on memory and regulatory T cells. Whole-study results and caveats: Unstimulated subsets accounted for the mapping of only a minor share of the clones that were alloreactive. Whether the proliferating Tregs (from siplizumab cultures) were suppressive was not confirmed.

This clone was observed a handful of times. Its antigen is unknown. The method was immunoSEQ multiplex PCR; TCRdb's version includes in-frame clones alone and lacks a portion of them. The table has more than 85,000 clones, roughly 94% seen once. V was shortened by 2 bases and J by 5 bases, with 10 bases between the two germline ends. This CDR3 has 14 residues. CDR1 is LNHDA and CDR2 is SQIVND in the germline V gene (reference sequence). What was sequenced was Tregs sorted from blood. This receptor was identified in a human donor in good health. J is TRBJ1-5 and V is TRBV19; TRBD1 is a possible D gene (5 bases). The CDR3 region has the DNA TGTGCCAGTAGTATATTTCAGGGTCATCAGCCCCAGCATTTT. It is translated as CASSIFQGHQPQHF.